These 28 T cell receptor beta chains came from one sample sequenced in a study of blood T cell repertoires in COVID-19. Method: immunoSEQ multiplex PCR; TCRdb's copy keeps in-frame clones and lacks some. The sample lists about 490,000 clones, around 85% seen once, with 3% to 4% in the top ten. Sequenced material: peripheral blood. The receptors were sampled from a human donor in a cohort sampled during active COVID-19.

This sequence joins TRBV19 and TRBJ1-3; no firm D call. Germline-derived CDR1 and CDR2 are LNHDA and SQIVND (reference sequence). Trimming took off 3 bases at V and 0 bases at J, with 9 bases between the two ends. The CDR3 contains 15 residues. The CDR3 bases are TGTGCCAGTAGTATTGCCACTACCTCTGGAAACACCATATATTTT. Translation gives CASSIATTSGNTIYF. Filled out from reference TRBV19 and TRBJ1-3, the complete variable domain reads DGGITQSPKYLFRKEGQNVTLSCEQNLNHDAMYWYRQDPGQGLRLIYYSQIVNDFQKGDIAEGYSVSREKKESFPLTVTSAQKNPTAFYLCASSIATTSGNTIYFGEGSWLTVV.

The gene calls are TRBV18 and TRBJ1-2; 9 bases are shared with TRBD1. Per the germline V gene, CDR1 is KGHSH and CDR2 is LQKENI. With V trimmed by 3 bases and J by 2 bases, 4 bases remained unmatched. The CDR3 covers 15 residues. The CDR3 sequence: CASSPDRGGNYGYTF. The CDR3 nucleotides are TGTGCCAGCTCACCGGACAGGGGAGGGAACTATGGCTACACCTTC.

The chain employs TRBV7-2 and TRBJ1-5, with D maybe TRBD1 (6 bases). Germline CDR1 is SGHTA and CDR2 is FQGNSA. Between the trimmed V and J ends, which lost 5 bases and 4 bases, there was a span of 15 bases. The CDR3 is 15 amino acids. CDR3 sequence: CASSLTGGLNQPQHF. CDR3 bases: TGTGCCAGCAGCCTCACCGGGGGGCTTAATCAGCCCCAGCATTTT. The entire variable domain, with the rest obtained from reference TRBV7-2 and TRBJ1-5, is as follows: GAGVSQSPSNKVTEKGKDVELRCDPISGHTALYWYRQSLGQGLEFLIYFQGNSAPDKSGLPSDRFSAERTGGSVSTLTIQRTQQEDSAVYLCASSLTGGLNQPQHFGDGTRLSIL.

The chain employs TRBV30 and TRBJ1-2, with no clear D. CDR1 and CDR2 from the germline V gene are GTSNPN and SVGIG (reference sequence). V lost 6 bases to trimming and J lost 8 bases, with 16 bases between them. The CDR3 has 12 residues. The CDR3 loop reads CACRTGAGGYTF. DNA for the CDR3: TGTGCCTGCCGGACGGGAGCGGGCGGCTACACCTTC. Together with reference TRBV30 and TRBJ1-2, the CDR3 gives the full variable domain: SQTIHQWPATLVQPVGSPLSLECTVEGTSNPNLYWYRQAAGRGLQLLFYSVGIGQISSEVPQNLSASRPQDRQFILSSKKLLLSDSGFYLCACRTGAGGYTFGSGTRLTVV.

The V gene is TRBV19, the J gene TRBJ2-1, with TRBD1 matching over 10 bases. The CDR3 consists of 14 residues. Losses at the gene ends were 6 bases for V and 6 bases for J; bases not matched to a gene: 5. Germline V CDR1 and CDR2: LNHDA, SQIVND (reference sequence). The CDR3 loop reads CASRGQGKVNEQFF. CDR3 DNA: TGTGCCAGTAGGGGACAGGGGAAGGTCAATGAGCAGTTCTTC.

The CDR3 DNA sequence: TGTGCCACCTCGGGTTTCGAGCGGGGCTCCTACAATGAGCAGTTCTTC. Protein product: CATSGFERGSYNEQFF. This rearrangement joins TRBV24-1 to TRBJ2-1; 7 bases align to TRBD2. The CDR3 length is 16 residues. V was clipped by 9 bases and J by 0 bases; unmatched bases: 10. The germline V gene has CDR1 KGHDR and CDR2 SFDVKD.

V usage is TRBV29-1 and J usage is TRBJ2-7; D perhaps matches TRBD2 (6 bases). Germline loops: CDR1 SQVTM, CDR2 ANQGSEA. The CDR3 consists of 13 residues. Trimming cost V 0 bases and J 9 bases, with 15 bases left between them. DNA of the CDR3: TGCAGCGTTGAAGATAGCACTAGCCATGGGCAGTACTTC. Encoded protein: CSVEDSTSHGQYF.

CDR3 sequence reads: CASRPGQGFREQYF. The CDR3 nucleotides are TGTGCCAGCAGGCCGGGACAGGGGTTCCGCGAGCAGTACTTC. The chain employs TRBV28 and TRBJ2-7; 10 positions match TRBD1. Losses at the gene ends were 6 bases for V and 6 bases for J; bases not matched to a gene: 8. The CDR3 length is 14 residues. Germline V gene lookup returns CDR1 MDHEN and CDR2 SYDVKM.

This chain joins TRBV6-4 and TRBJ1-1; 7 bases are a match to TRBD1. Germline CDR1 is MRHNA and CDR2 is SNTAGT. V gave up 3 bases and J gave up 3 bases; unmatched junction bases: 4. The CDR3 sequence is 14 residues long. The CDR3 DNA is TGTGCCAGCAGTGAAAGGCAGGGGGACACTGAAGCTTTCTTT. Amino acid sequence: CASSERQGDTEAFF.

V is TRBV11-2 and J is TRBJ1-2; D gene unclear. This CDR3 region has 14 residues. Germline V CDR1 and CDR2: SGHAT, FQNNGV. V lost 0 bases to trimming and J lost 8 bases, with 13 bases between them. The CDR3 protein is CASSLDPSKAGYTF. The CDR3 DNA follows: TGTGCCAGCAGCTTAGATCCCTCTAAAGCAGGCTACACCTTC. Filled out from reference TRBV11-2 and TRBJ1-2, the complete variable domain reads EAGVAQSPRYKIIEKRQSVAFWCNPISGHATLYWYQQILGQGPKLLIQFQNNGVVDDSQLPKDRFSAERLKGVDSTLKIQPAKLEDSAVYLCASSLDPSKAGYTFGSGTRLTVV.

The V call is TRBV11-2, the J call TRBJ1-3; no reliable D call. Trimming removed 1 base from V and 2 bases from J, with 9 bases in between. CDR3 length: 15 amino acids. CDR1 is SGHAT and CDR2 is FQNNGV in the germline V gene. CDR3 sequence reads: CASSLGWEAGNTIYF. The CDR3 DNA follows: TGTGCCAGCAGCTTAGGGTGGGAGGCTGGAAACACCATATATTTT.

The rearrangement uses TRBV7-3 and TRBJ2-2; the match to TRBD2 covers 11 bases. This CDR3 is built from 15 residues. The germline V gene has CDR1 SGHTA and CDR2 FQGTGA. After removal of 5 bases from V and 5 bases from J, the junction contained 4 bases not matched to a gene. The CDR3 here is CASSPWTSGTGELFF. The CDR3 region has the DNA TGTGCCAGCAGCCCCTGGACTAGCGGGACCGGGGAGCTGTTTTTT.

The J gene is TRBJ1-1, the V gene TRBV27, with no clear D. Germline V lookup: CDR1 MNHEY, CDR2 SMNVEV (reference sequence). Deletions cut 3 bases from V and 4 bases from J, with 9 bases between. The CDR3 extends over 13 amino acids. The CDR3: CASSLRVATEAFF. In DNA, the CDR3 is TGTGCCAGCAGTTTGAGGGTCGCCACTGAAGCTTTCTTT.

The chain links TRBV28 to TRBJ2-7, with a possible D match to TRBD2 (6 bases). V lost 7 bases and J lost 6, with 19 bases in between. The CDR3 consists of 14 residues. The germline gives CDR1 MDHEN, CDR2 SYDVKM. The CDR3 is CASNLGSRGGEQYF. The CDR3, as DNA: TGTGCCAGCAACCTCGGGAGCCGCGGTGGCGAGCAGTACTTC.

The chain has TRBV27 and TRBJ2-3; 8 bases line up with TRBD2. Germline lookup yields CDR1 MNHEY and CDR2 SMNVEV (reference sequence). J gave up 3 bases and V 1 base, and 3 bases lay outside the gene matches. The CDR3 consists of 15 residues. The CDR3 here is CASSLFGRATDTQYF. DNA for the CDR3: TGTGCCAGCAGTTTATTCGGGAGGGCGACAGATACGCAGTATTTT.

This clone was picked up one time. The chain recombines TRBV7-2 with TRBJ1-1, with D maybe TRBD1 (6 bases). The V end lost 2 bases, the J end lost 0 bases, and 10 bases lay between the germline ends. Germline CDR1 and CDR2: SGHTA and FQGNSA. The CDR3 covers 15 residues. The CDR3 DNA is TGTGCCAGCAGCTTAAGGGGGAAAGTGAACACTGAAGCTTTCTTT. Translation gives CASSLRGKVNTEAFF.

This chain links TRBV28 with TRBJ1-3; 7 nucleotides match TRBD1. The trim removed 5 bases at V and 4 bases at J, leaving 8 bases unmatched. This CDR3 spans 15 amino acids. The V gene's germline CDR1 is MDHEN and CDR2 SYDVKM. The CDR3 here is CASSPPAGGGNTIYF. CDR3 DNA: TGTGCCAGCAGTCCCCCGGCAGGGGGAGGAAACACCATATATTTT.

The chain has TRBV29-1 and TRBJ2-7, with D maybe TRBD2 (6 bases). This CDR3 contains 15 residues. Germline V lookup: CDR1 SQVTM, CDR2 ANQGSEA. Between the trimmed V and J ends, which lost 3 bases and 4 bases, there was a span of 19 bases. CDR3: CSVDNPSPGEYEQYF. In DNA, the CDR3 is TGCAGCGTTGATAACCCATCGCCGGGGGAGTACGAGCAGTACTTC.

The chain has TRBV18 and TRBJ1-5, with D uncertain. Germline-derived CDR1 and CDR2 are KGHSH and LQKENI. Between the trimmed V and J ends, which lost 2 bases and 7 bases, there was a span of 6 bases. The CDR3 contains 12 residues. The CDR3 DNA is TGTGCCAGCTCACCAGAGAAGCAGCCCCAGCATTTT. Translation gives CASSPEKQPQHF.

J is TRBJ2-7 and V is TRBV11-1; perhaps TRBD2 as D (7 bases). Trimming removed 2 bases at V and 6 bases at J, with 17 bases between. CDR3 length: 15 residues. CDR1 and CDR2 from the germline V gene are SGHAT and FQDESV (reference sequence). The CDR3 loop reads CASSLLGGAVVEQYF. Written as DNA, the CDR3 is TGTGCCAGCAGCTTACTTGGGGGGGCCGTGGTCGAGCAGTACTTC.

CDR3 in amino acids: CASSFPIAGGRDEQFF. Written as DNA, the CDR3 is TGTGCCAGCAGCTTTCCGATAGCGGGGGGCCGAGATGAGCAGTTCTTC. The chain recombines TRBV5-4 with TRBJ2-1; TRBD2 agrees at 10 bases. CDR1 is SGHNT, CDR2 YYREEE, per germline (reference sequence). V lost 2 bases, J lost 8 bases, and 10 bases stayed unmatched. The CDR3 is made up of 16 amino acids.

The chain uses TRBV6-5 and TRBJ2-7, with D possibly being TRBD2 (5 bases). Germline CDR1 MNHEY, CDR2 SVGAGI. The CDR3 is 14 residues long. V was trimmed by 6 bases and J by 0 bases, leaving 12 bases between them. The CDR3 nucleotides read TGTGCCAGCAGCCCCGTGCGGGCCTCCTACGAGCAGTACTTC. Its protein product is CASSPVRASYEQYF.

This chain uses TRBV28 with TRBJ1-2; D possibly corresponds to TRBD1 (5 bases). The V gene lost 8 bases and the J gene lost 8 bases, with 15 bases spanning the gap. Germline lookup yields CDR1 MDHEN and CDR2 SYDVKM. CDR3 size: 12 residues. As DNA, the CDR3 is TGTGCCAGCCTCCGGCAGGGCCAGGGCTACACCTTC. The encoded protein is CASLRQGQGYTF.

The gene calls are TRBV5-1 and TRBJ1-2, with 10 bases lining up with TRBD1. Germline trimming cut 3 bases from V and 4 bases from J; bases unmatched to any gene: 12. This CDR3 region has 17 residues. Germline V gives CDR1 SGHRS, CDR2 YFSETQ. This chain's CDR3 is CASSYGTGEEFGYGYTF. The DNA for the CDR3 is TGCGCCAGCAGCTACGGGACAGGGGAAGAGTTCGGCTATGGCTACACCTTC. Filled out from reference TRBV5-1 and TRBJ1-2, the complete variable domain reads KAGVTQTPRYLIKTRGQQVTLSCSPISGHRSVSWYQQTPGQGLQFLFEYFSETQRNKGNFPGRFSGRQFSNSRSEMNVSTLELGDSALYLCASSYGTGEEFGYGYTFGSGTRLTVV.

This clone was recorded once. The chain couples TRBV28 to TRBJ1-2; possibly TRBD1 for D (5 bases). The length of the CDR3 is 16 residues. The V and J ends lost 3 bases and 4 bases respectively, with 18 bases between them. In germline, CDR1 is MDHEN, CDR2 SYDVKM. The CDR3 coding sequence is TGTGCCAGCAGTTTGGGGCCCATGGGGCAGGGCTATGGCTACACCTTC. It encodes CASSLGPMGQGYGYTF.

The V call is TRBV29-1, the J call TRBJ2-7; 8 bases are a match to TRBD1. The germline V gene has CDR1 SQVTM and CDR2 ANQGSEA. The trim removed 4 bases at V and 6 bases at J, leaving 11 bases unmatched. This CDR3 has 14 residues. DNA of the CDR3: TGCAGCGTTGCTGGAGCCAGGGGGCTGGGCGAGCAGTACTTC. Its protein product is CSVAGARGLGEQYF.

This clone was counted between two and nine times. CDR3 sequence (DNA): TGTGCCTGGAGCACAGGGTCCTATAATTCACCCCTCCACTTT. It encodes CAWSTGSYNSPLHF. The chain has TRBV30 and TRBJ1-6; possible D gene TRBD1, 6 bases. Germline V gene data show CDR1 as GTSNPN and CDR2 as SVGIG (reference sequence). CDR3 length equals 14 residues. Trimming took 3 bases from V and 1 from J, leaving 7 bases between them.

CDR3 sequence reads: CASSESTPQDTGELFF. CDR3 DNA: TGCGCCAGCAGTGAGAGCACCCCCCAAGACACCGGGGAGCTGTTTTTT. The chain joins TRBV10-1 to TRBJ2-2; D gene uncertain. CDR1 is WNHNN, CDR2 SYGVQD, per germline (reference sequence). The CDR3 is 16 amino acids. V was clipped by 2 bases and J by 3 bases, with 13 bases between them.